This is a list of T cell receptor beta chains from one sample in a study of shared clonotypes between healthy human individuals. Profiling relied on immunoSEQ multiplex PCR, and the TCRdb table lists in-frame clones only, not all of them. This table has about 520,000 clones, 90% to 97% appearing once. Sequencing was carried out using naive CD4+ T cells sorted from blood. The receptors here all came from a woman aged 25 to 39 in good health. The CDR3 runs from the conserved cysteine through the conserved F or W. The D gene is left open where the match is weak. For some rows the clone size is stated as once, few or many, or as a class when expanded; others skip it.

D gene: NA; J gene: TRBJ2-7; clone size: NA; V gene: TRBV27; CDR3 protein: CASAGRRHSYEQYF; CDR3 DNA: TGTGCCTCCGCCGGACGCAGACACTCCTACGAGCAGTACTTC
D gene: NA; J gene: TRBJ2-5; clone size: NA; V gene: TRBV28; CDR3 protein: CASQGWDWTQYF; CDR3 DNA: TGTGCCAGCCAAGGATGGGATTGGACCCAGTACTTC
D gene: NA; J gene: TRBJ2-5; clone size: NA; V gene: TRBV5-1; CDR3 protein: CASSLGIQETQYF; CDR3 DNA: TGCGCCAGCAGCCTAGGGATTCAAGAGACCCAGTACTTC
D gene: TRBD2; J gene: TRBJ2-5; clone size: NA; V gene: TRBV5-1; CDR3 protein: CASSPGTSTETQYF; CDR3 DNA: TGCGCCAGCAGCCCCGGGACTAGCACAGAGACCCAGTACTTC
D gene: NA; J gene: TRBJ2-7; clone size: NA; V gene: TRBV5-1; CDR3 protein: CASSLGTILYEQYF; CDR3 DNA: TGCGCCAGCAGCTTAGGGACCATCCTCTACGAGCAGTACTTC
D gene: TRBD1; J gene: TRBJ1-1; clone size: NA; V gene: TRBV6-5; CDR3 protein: CASTPTGENTEAFF; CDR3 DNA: TGTGCCAGCACCCCAACAGGGGAGAACACTGAAGCTTTCTTT
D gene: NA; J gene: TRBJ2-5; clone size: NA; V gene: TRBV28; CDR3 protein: CASSSLGVGQYF; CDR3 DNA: TGTGCCAGCAGCTCCCTGGGGGTTGGGCAGTACTTC
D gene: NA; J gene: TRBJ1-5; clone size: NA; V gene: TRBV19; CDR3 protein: CASSPVIWTGPQHF; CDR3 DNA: TGTGCCAGTAGCCCCGTGATTTGGACTGGGCCCCAGCATTTT
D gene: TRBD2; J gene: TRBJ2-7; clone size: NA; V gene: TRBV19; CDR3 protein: CASSNTGTSSYEQYF; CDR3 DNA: TGTGCCAGTAGTAATACCGGGACTAGCAGCTACGAGCAGTACTTC
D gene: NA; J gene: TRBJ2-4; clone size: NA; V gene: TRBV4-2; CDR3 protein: CASSQAPGRSPKNIQYF; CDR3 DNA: TGTGCCAGCAGCCAAGCCCCCGGGCGCAGCCCCAAAAACATTCAGTACTTC
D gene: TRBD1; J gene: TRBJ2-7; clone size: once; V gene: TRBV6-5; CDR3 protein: CASSYSGTGYEQYF; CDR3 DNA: TGTGCCAGCAGTTACTCCGGGACAGGGTACGAGCAGTACTTC
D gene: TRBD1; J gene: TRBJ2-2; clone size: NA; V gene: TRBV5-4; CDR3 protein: CASSSTGKGPDSAGELFF; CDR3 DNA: TGTGCCAGCAGTTCGACAGGGAAGGGACCCGACTCCGCCGGGGAGTTGTTTTTT
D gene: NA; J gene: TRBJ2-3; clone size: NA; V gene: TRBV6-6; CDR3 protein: CASTLRGGSGTDTQYF; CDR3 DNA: TGTGCCAGCACCCTGAGGGGGGGGAGTGGAACAGATACGCAGTATTTT
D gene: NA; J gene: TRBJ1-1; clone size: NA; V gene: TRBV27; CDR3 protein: CASSPGRMNTEAFF; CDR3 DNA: TGTGCCAGCAGTCCAGGACGGATGAACACTGAAGCTTTCTTT
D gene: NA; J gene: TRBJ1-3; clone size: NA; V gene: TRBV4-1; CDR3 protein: CASKPGRSGNTIYF; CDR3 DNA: TGCGCCAGCAAACCCGGGCGCAGTGGAAACACCATATATTTT
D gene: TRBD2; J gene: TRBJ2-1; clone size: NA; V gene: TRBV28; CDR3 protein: CASSPPGLAGYNEQFF; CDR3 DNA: TGTGCCAGCAGTCCCCCCGGCCTAGCGGGGTACAATGAGCAGTTCTTC
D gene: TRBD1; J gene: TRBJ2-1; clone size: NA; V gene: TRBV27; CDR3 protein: CATGTGTINEQFF; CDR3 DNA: TGTGCCACAGGGACAGGGACGATCAATGAGCAGTTCTTC
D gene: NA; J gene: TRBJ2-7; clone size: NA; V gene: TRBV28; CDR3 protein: CASRNGGYEQYF; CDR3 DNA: TGTGCCAGCAGAAACGGGGGCTACGAGCAGTACTTC
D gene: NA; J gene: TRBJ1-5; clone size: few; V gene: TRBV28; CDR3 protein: CASSSGIQPQHF; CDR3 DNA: TGTGCCAGCAGTTCAGGGATTCAGCCCCAGCATTTT
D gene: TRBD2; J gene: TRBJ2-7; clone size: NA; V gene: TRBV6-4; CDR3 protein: CASSLSSGGLDVEQYF; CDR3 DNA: TGTGCCAGCAGTTTGTCTAGCGGGGGCCTGGACGTCGAGCAGTACTTC
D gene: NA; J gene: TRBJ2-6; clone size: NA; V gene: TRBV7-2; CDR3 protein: CASSIFGTGANVLTF; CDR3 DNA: TGTGCCAGCAGCATCTTTGGTACTGGGGCCAACGTCCTGACTTTC
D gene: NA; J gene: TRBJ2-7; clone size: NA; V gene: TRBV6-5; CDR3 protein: CASTSLDVPTYEQYF; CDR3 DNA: TGTGCCAGCACCTCGTTGGATGTCCCCACCTACGAGCAGTACTTC
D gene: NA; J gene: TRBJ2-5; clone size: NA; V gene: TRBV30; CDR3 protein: CAWGGRARGEETQYF; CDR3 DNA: TGTGCCTGGGGGGGTAGAGCGCGAGGGGAAGAGACCCAGTACTTC
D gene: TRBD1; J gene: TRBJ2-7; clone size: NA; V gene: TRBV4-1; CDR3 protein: CASSQVGPGQGYEQYF; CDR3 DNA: TGCGCCAGCAGCCAAGTGGGACCGGGACAGGGCTACGAGCAGTACTTC